This T cell receptor (beta chain) was captured by sequencing in a study of CD4 T cells in relation to SARS-CoV-2 and coronaviruses. Points from the study as a whole: Pre-pandemic and post-infection samples never came from the same donor.

TCRdb's copy holds only in-frame clones and misses some; the assay was immunoSEQ multiplex PCR. The sample has 30,000 to 45,000 clones, approximately 88% seen once. Notes on this clone: What it binds is unknown.

The CDR3 runs 15 residues. Trimming removed 0 bases from V and 4 bases from J, with 12 bases in between. The germline V gene encodes CDR1 SGHAT and CDR2 FQNNGV. The TCR was taken from an adult with COVID-19. The chain links TRBV11-2 to TRBJ2-5; D is unresolved. Sample: memory CD4+ T cells from PBMCs. The chain's CDR3 is CASSLDRLSAETQYF. CDR3 sequence (DNA): TGTGCCAGCAGCTTAGATAGGTTGTCAGCAGAGACCCAGTACTTC.